This TCR beta chain was recorded in a study of blood T cell repertoires in COVID-19. Trimming cost V 2 bases and J 6 bases, with 7 bases left between them. The germline V gene has CDR1 SGHTA and CDR2 FQGTGA. The CDR3 length is 13 residues. Data came from immunoSEQ multiplex PCR; TCRdb stores just in-frame clones and leaves some out. The repertoire has under 250,000 clones, more than 80% of them found once; the top ten carry less than 3.5%. This clone has a count of ten or more. The sequence derives from a man aged 25-45 years with COVID-19, enrolled during active disease. What was sequenced was peripheral blood. The genes are TRBV7-3 and TRBJ2-2; D is undetermined. CDR3 DNA sequence: TGTGCCAGCAGCTTATCAGAGGCCGGGGAGCTGTTTTTT. This sequence encodes CASSLSEAGELFF. Full variable domain (missing parts from reference TRBV7-3 and TRBJ2-2): GAGVSQTPSNKVTEKGKYVELRCDPISGHTALYWYRQSLGQGPEFLIYFQGTGAADDSGLPNDRFFAVRPEGSVSTLKIQRTERGDSAVYLCASSLSEAGELFFGEGSRLTVL.